The TCR beta chain under discussion was sequenced for a study of blood T cell repertoires in COVID-19. How the authors handled the data: Reference gene primer amplification gave nucleated cell count estimates. The table came from immunoSEQ multiplex PCR; TCRdb's copy has only in-frame clones and leaves some out. V, J and clone size are taken as reported in that table, and D and trimming were inferred from the DNA itself. The data contain 150,000 or so clones, about four fifths of them seen just once; the ten biggest clones take up 3%. The CDR3 length is 13 residues. Trimming left V 6 bases short and J 4 bases short, with 10 bases between.

Sequencing input: peripheral blood. The TCR originated in a woman aged 80 or over with acute or convalescent COVID-19. The chain recombines TRBV12-3 or TRBV12-4 with TRBJ1-3; D not resolved. Here the CDR3 DNA reads TGTGCCAGCAGCCTCCGGGTCGGAAACACCATATATTTT. Its translation: CASSLRVGNTIYF.